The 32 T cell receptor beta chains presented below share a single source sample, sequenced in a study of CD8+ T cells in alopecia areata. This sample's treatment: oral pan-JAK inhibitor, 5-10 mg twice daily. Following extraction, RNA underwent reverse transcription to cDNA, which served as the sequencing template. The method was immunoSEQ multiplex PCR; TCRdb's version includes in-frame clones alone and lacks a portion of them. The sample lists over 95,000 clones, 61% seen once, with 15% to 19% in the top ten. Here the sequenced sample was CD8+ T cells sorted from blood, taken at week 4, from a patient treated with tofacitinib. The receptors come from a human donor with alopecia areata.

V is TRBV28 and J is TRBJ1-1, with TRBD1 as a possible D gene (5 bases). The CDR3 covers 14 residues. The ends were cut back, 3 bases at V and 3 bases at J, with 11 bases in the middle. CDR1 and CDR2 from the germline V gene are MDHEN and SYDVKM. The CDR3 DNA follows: TGTGCCAGCAGTTTGAGGGGCGAGGACACTGAAGCTTTCTTT. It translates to CASSLRGEDTEAFF.

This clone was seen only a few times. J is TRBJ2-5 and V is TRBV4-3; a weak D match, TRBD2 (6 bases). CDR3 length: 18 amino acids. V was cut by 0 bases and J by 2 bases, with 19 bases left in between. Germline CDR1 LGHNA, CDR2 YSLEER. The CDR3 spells CASSQEMLGTGVQETQYF. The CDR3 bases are TGCGCCAGCAGCCAAGAAATGTTGGGGACGGGGGTTCAAGAGACCCAGTACTTC.

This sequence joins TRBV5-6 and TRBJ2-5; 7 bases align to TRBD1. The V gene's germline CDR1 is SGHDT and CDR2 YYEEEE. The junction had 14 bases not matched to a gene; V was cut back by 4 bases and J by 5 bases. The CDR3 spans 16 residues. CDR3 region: CASSQLTGRRVETQYF. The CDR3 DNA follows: TGTGCCAGCAGCCAGTTGACAGGGAGACGTGTGGAGACCCAGTACTTC.

The CDR3 nucleotides read TGTGCCAGCAGCCGTGCCGAGGGGGCTATGGTCTACGAGCAGTACTTC. It is translated as CASSRAEGAMVYEQYF. The chain joins TRBV5-4 to TRBJ2-7, with 7 bases identical to TRBD1. V lost 4 bases and J lost 3; bases outside the gene matches: 13. This CDR3 has 16 amino acids. Germline V gene data show CDR1 as SGHNT and CDR2 as YYREEE (reference sequence).

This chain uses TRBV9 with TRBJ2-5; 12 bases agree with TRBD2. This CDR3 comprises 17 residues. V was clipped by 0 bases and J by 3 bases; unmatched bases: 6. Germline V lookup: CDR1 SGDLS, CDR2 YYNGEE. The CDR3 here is CASSVAGASGGEETQYF. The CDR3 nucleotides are TGTGCCAGCAGCGTAGCTGGGGCTAGCGGGGGGGAAGAGACCCAGTACTTC.

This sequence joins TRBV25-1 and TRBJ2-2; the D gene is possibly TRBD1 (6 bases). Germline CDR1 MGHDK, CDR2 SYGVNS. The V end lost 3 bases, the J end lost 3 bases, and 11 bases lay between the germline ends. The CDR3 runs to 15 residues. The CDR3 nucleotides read TGTGCCAGCAGTGACCAGACAGGACACACCGGGGAGCTGTTTTTT. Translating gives CASSDQTGHTGELFF. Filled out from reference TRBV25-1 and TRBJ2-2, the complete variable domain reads EADIYQTPRYLVIGTGKKITLECSQTMGHDKMYWYQQDPGMELHLIHYSYGVNSTEKGDLSSESTVSRIRTEHFPLTLESARPSHTSQYLCASSDQTGHTGELFFGEGSRLTVL.

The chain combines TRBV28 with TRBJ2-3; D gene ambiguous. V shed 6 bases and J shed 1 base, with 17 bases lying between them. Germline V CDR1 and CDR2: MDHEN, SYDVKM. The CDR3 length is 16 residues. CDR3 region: CASSFTLASGTDTQYF. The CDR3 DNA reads TGTGCCAGCAGCTTTACCCTCGCCAGCGGCACAGATACGCAGTATTTT.

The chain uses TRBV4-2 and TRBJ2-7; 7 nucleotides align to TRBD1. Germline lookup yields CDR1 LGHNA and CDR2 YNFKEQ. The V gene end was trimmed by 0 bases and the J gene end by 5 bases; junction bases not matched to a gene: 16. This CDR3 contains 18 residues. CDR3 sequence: CASSQDDFSVQGLNEQYF. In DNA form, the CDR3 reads TGTGCCAGCAGCCAAGATGATTTTTCCGTACAGGGGCTGAACGAGCAGTACTTC.

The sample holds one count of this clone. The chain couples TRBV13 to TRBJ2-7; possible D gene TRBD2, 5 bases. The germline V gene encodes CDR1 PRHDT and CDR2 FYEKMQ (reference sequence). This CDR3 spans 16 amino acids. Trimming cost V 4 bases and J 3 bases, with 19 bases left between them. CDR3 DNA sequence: TGTGCCAGCAGCTCGGACTCGAACCACCCAGACTACGAGCAGTACTTC. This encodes CASSSDSNHPDYEQYF.

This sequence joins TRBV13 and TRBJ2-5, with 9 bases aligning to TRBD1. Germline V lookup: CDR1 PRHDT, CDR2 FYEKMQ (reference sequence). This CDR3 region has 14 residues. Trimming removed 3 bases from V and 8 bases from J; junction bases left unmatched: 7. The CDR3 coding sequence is TGTGCCAGCAGCTTCGGGACAGGGCCGGTAACCCAGTACTTC. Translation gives CASSFGTGPVTQYF.

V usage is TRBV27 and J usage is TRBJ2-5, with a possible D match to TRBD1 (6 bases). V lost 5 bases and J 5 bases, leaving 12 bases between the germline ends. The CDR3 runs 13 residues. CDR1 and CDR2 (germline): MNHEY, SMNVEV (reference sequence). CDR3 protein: CASSPQGLETQYF. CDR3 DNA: TGTGCCAGCAGTCCCCAGGGGTTGGAGACCCAGTACTTC.

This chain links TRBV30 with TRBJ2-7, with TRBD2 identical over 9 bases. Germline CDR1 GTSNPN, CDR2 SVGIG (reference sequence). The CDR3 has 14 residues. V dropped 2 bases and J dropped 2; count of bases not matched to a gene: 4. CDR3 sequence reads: CAWSWVAGAYEQYF. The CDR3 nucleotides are TGTGCCTGGAGTTGGGTAGCGGGGGCCTACGAGCAGTACTTC.

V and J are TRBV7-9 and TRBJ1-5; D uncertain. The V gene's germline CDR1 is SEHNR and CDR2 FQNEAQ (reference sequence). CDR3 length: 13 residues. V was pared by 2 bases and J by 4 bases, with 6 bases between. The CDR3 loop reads CASSLSSNQPQHF. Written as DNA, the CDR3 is TGTGCCAGCAGCTTAAGTAGTAATCAGCCCCAGCATTTT. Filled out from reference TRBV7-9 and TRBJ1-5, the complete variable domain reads DTGVSQNPRHKITKRGQNVTFRCDPISEHNRLYWYRQTLGQGPEFLTYFQNEAQLEKSRLLSDRFSAERPKGSFSTLEIQRTEQGDSAMYLCASSLSSNQPQHFGDGTRLSIL.

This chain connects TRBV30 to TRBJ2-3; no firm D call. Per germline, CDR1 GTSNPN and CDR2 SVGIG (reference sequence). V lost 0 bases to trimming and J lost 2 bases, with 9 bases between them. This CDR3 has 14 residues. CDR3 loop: CAWSVSSNTDTQYF. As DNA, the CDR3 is TGTGCCTGGAGTGTATCTTCCAACACAGATACGCAGTATTTT.

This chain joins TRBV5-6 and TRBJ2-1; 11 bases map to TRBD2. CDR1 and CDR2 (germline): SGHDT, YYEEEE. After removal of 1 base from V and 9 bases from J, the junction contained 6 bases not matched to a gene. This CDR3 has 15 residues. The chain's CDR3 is CASSLLSSGGIEQFF. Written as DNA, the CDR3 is TGTGCCAGCAGCTTGCTTTCTAGCGGGGGGATTGAGCAGTTCTTC.

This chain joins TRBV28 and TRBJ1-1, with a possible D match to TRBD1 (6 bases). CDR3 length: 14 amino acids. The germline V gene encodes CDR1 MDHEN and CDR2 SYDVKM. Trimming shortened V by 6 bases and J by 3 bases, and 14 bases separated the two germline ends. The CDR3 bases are TGTGCCAGCAGCCTCACCAGGGGAGACACTGAAGCTTTCTTT. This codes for CASSLTRGDTEAFF.

The CDR3, as DNA: TGTGCCTGGAGTGACCGACTAGGACGTAGGAGGACAGATACGCAGTATTTT. It encodes CAWSDRLGRRRTDTQYF. The gene calls are TRBV30 and TRBJ2-3, with D perhaps TRBD2 (6 bases). The CDR3 has 17 residues. Trimming pared 1 base from V and 3 bases from J, leaving 20 bases between. The germline V gene encodes CDR1 GTSNPN and CDR2 SVGIG (reference sequence).

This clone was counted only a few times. The CDR3 nucleotides are TGCGCCAGCAGCCAAACTATACCCCGGACTAGCGGGATAACAGATACGCAGTATTTT. This translates into CASSQTIPRTSGITDTQYF. V usage is TRBV4-3 and J usage is TRBJ2-3; TRBD2 matches 12 bases. Germline lookup yields CDR1 LGHNA and CDR2 YSLEER. The ends lost 2 bases at V and 3 bases at J; junction bases unmatched: 12. The CDR3 covers 19 residues.

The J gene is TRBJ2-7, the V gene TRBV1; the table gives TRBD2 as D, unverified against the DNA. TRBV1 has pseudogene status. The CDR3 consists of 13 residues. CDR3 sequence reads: CTSPLPTYYEQYF. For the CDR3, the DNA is TGCACCAGCCCCCTCCCTACTTACTACGAGCAGTACTTC.

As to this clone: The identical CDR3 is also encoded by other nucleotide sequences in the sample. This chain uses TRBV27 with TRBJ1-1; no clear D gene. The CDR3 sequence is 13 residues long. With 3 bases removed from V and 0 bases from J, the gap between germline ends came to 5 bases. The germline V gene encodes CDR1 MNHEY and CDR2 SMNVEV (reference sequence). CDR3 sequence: CASSLSLNTEAFF. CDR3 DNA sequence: TGTGCCAGCAGTTTGTCCCTGAACACTGAAGCTTTCTTT.

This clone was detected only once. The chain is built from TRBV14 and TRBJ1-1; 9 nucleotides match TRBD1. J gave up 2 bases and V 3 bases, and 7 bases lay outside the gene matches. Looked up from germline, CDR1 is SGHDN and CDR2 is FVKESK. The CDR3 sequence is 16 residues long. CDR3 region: CASSHLPGQGNTEAFF. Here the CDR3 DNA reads TGTGCCAGCAGCCACTTACCGGGACAGGGCAACACTGAAGCTTTCTTT. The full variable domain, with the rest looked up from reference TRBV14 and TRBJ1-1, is EAGVTQFPSHSVIEKGQTVTLRCDPISGHDNLYWYRRVMGKEIKFLLHFVKESKQDESGMPNNRFLAERTGGTYSTLKVQPAELEDSGVYFCASSHLPGQGNTEAFFGQGTRLTVV.

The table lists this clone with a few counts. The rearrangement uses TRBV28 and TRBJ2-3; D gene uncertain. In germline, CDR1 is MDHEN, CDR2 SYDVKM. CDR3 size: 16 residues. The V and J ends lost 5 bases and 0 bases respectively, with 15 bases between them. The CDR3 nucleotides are TGTGCCAGCAGTCTTACAGCTATATCTAGCACAGATACGCAGTATTTT. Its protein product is CASSLTAISSTDTQYF.

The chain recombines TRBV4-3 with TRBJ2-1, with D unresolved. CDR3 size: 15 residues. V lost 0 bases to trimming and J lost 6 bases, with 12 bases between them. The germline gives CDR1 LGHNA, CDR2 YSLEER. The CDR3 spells CASSQEGYRANEQFF. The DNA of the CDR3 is TGCGCCAGCAGCCAAGAAGGGTATCGGGCCAATGAGCAGTTCTTC.

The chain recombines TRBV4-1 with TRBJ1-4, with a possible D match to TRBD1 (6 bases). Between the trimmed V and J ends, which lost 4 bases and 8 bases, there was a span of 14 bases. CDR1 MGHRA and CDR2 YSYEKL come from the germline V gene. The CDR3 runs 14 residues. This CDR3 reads CASSLGGAAEKLFF. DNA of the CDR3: TGCGCCAGCAGCCTTGGGGGGGCGGCGGAAAAACTGTTTTTT.

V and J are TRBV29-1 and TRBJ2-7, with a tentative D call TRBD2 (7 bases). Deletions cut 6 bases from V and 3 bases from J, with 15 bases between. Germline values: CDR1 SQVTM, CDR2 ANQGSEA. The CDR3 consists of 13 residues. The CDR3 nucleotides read TGCAGCGTGGGGGAGGGACATTACTACGAGCAGTACTTC. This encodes CSVGEGHYYEQYF.

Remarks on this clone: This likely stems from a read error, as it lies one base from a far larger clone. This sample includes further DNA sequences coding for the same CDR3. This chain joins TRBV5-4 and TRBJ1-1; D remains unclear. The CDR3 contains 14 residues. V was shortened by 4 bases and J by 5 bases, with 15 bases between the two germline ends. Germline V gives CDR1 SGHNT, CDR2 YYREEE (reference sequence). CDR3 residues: CASSQVSARTEAFF. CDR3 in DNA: TGTGCCAGCAGCCAAGTGAGTGCGAGAACTGAAGCTTTCTTT.

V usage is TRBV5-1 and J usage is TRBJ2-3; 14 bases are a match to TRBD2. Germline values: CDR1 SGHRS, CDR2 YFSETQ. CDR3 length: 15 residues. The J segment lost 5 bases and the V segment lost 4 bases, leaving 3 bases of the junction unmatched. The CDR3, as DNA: TGCGCCAGCAGCCCCGGGACTAGCGGGAGAGATACGCAGTATTTT. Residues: CASSPGTSGRDTQYF. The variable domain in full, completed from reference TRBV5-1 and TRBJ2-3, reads KAGVTQTPRYLIKTRGQQVTLSCSPISGHRSVSWYQQTPGQGLQFLFEYFSETQRNKGNFPGRFSGRQFSNSRSEMNVSTLELGDSALYLCASSPGTSGRDTQYFGPGTRLTVL.

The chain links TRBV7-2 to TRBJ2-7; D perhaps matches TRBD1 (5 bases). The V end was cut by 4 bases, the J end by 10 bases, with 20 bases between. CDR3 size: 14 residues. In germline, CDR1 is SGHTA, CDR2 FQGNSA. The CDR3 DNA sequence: TGTGCCAGCAGCTACAGGACCCCCACTTCGCATCAGTACTTC. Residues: CASSYRTPTSHQYF.

CDR3 amino acids: CASSITSEQYF. Written as DNA, the CDR3 is TGTGCCAGCAGTATCACCTCCGAGCAGTACTTC. This chain uses TRBV6-5 with TRBJ2-7; D not certain. CDR3 length: 11 residues. V shed 5 bases and J shed 6 bases, with 8 bases lying between them. Per germline, CDR1 MNHEY and CDR2 SVGAGI.

The CDR3 nucleotides read TGTGCCAGCAGTCCCCGGTTGCAGGGCACTAATCAGCCCCAGCATTTT. This codes for CASSPRLQGTNQPQHF. The chain couples TRBV27 to TRBJ1-5, with D possibly being TRBD1 (5 bases). Trimming removed 5 bases from V and 4 bases from J, with 18 bases in between. This CDR3 contains 16 residues. The germline V gene encodes CDR1 MNHEY and CDR2 SMNVEV (reference sequence).

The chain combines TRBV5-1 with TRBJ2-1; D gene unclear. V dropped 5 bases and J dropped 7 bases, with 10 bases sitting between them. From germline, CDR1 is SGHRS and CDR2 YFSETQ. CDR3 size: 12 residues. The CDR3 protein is CASSLMGNEQFF. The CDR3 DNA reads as TGCGCCAGCAGTTTAATGGGTAATGAGCAGTTCTTC.

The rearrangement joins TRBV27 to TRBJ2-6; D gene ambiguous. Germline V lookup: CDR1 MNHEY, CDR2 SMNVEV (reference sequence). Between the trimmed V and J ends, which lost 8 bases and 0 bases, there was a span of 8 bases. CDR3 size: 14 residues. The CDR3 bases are TGTGCCAGCCCCCAAAGCTCTGGGGCCAACGTCCTGACTTTC. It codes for CASPQSSGANVLTF.